This entry lists 18 T cell receptor beta chains sequenced from one sample in a study of T cell responses to AZD1222 COVID-19 vaccine. Assay used: immunoSEQ multiplex PCR; TCRdb lists only in-frame clones, some missing. The sample has 130,000 to 150,000 clones, about 91% seen once. Sequenced material: peripheral blood, taken on day 0 of AZD1222 vaccination. These TCRs come from an adult in good health.

The V gene is TRBV5-6, the J gene TRBJ2-5; D is ambiguous. Germline assignment: CDR1 SGHDT and CDR2 YYEEEE. V was pared by 0 bases and J by 5 bases, with 5 bases between. The CDR3 sequence is 12 residues long. The CDR3 bases are TGTGCCAGCAGCTTGGGCAGGGAGACCCAGTACTTC. Amino acid sequence: CASSLGRETQYF.

This clone was detected only once. This chain links TRBV11-1 with TRBJ1-1; 10 bases are shared with TRBD1. CDR1 is SGHAT and CDR2 is FQDESV in the germline V gene (reference sequence). The CDR3 is 15 residues long. V lost 5 bases, J lost 3 bases, and 6 bases stayed unmatched. The CDR3 nucleotides are TGTGCCAGCAGCCCAAAGACAGGGGGCTACACTGAAGCTTTCTTT. Its translation is CASSPKTGGYTEAFF.

This chain uses TRBV10-2 with TRBJ2-7; perhaps TRBD2 as D (6 bases). The CDR3 is 13 amino acids. The germline V and J ends were trimmed by 4 bases and 1 base, with 8 bases remaining between them. Germline V gene sequence: CDR1 WSHSY, CDR2 SAAADI. Written as DNA, the CDR3 is TGCGCCAGCAGTGCGGGGGTTTCCTACGAGCAGTACTTC. Encoded protein: CASSAGVSYEQYF.

This sequence joins TRBV10-3 and TRBJ1-4; D is ambiguous. The CDR3 is 15 residues long. CDR1 and CDR2 (germline): ENHRY, SYGVKD. The V and J ends lost 0 bases and 7 bases respectively, with 12 bases between them. CDR3 amino acids: CAISESGKASEKLFF. The CDR3 DNA is TGTGCCATCAGTGAGTCCGGGAAAGCCAGTGAAAAACTGTTTTTT.

The CDR3 sequence: CASSPGETSGNTIYF. CDR3 coding DNA: TGTGCCAGCAGCCCGGGGGAAACCTCTGGAAACACCATATATTTT. This chain uses TRBV11-2 with TRBJ1-3; possibly TRBD1 for D (5 bases). The CDR3 has 15 residues. V lost 5 bases to trimming and J lost 0 bases, with 11 bases between them. Looked up from germline, CDR1 is SGHAT and CDR2 is FQNNGV.

The chain combines TRBV19 with TRBJ1-2, with TRBD1 as a possible D gene (5 bases). The ends were cut back, 4 bases at V and 3 bases at J, with 15 bases in the middle. Germline V gene lookup returns CDR1 LNHDA and CDR2 SQIVND (reference sequence). The CDR3 runs to 15 residues. CDR3 DNA: TGTGCCAGTAGTACAGACCGGGACCGCCACTATGGCTACACCTTC. This translates into CASSTDRDRHYGYTF.

This clone occurred once. CDR3 in amino acids: CASSLGQGGTNEKLFF. In DNA form, the CDR3 reads TGTGCCAGCAGTCTCGGACAGGGAGGAACTAATGAAAAACTGTTTTTT. The chain couples TRBV27 to TRBJ1-4; 8 bases line up with TRBD1. The V gene end was trimmed by 5 bases and the J gene end by 1 base; junction bases not matched to a gene: 6. The CDR3 covers 16 residues. Germline assignment: CDR1 MNHEY and CDR2 SMNVEV (reference sequence). The full variable domain, with the rest looked up from reference TRBV27 and TRBJ1-4, is EAQVTQNPRYLITVTGKKLTVTCSQNMNHEYMSWYRQDPGLGLRQIYYSMNVEVTDKGDVPEGYKVSRKEKRNFPLILESPSPNQTSLYFCASSLGQGGTNEKLFFGSGTQLSVL.

The rearrangement links TRBV5-1 to TRBJ2-7, with D tentatively TRBD1 (5 bases). Germline V gene data show CDR1 as SGHRS and CDR2 as YFSETQ. The ends were cut back, 4 bases at V and 0 bases at J, with 14 bases in the middle. CDR3 length: 15 residues. For the CDR3, the DNA is TGCGCCAGCAGCGAACCAGGGTACCCCTCCTACGAGCAGTACTTC. It translates to CASSEPGYPSYEQYF.

V usage is TRBV4-1 and J usage is TRBJ1-5, with a weak D call TRBD1 (5 bases). CDR1 MGHRA and CDR2 YSYEKL come from the germline V gene. The ends were cut back, 4 bases at V and 1 base at J, with 8 bases in the middle. The CDR3 extends over 14 amino acids. The CDR3 region has the DNA TGCGCCAGCAGCCCCAGGGTGAGCAATCAGCCCCAGCATTTT. It codes for CASSPRVSNQPQHF.

This chain links TRBV2 with TRBJ2-3, with D possibly TRBD1 on 6 matching bases. V lost 3 bases and J 4 bases, leaving 11 bases between the germline ends. The CDR3 spans 14 residues. Germline lookup yields CDR1 SNHLY and CDR2 FYNNEI. The CDR3 loop is CASSDSQGSDTQYF. DNA for the CDR3: TGTGCCAGCAGTGATAGTCAGGGGTCAGATACGCAGTATTTT.

The chain has TRBV24-1 and TRBJ1-2, with D tentatively TRBD1 (6 bases). Germline V lookup: CDR1 KGHDR, CDR2 SFDVKD. This CDR3 spans 15 amino acids. V lost 3 bases, J lost 5 bases, and 15 bases lay in between. The CDR3 coding sequence is TGTGCCACCAGTGATCGGACAGAGTCTCCTTATGGCTACACCTTC. Amino acid sequence: CATSDRTESPYGYTF.

This clone was found once. The chain joins TRBV7-9 to TRBJ2-3, with D perhaps matching TRBD1 (6 bases). The germline V gene encodes CDR1 SEHNR and CDR2 FQNEAQ (reference sequence). The CDR3 extends over 14 amino acids. V lost 9 bases to trimming and J lost 2 bases, with 15 bases between them. The CDR3 protein is CASWAGVPTDTQYF. DNA of the CDR3: TGTGCCAGTTGGGCAGGGGTCCCCACAGATACGCAGTATTTT.

This clone is a singleton in its sample. Other DNA sequences in this sample translate to the same CDR3. V and J are TRBV5-1 and TRBJ1-1; TRBD1 aligns across 7 bases. Germline V CDR1 and CDR2: SGHRS, YFSETQ. V lost 3 bases and J lost 0; bases outside the gene matches: 2. The CDR3 is 14 residues long. The CDR3 bases are TGCGCCAGCAGCTCGACAGGGATGAACACTGAAGCTTTCTTT. It yields the protein CASSSTGMNTEAFF.

This chain uses TRBV7-2 with TRBJ2-2, with unresolved D. Germline CDR1 and CDR2: SGHTA and FQGNSA. V gave up 2 bases and J gave up 6 bases, with 13 bases separating them. The CDR3 consists of 15 residues. CDR3 bases: TGTGCCAGCAGCTTAATGGCTAGTAAGGCCGGGGAGCTGTTTTTT. Protein product: CASSLMASKAGELFF.

This sequence joins TRBV4-1 and TRBJ2-4, with D possibly matching TRBD2 (6 bases). The CDR3 runs 16 residues. Looked up from germline, CDR1 is MGHRA and CDR2 is YSYEKL. With 1 base removed from V and 1 base from J, the gap between germline ends came to 11 bases. The CDR3 DNA is TGCGCCAGCAGCCAAGTAGGAGGGGCGGCCAAAAACATTCAGTACTTC. Encoded protein: CASSQVGGAAKNIQYF.

This rearrangement joins TRBV20-1 to TRBJ1-5; 8 nucleotides match TRBD1. CDR3 length: 17 residues. Per the germline V gene, CDR1 is DFQATT and CDR2 is SNEGSKA (reference sequence). After removal of 3 bases from V and 6 bases from J, the junction contained 16 bases not matched to a gene. The CDR3 loop reads CSASSWTGIIVGQPQHF. In DNA, the CDR3 is TGCAGTGCTAGTTCCTGGACAGGGATAATTGTGGGTCAGCCCCAGCATTTT.

The CDR3: CASSPGTVSYEQYF. CDR3 nucleotides: TGTGCCAGCTCTCCCGGGACAGTCTCCTACGAGCAGTACTTC. The genes are TRBV18 and TRBJ2-7; 7 nucleotides align to TRBD1. The CDR3 has 14 amino acids. Losses at the gene ends were 6 bases for V and 0 bases for J; bases not matched to a gene: 5. Per germline, CDR1 KGHSH and CDR2 LQKENI.

The genes are TRBV5-3 and TRBJ1-5; D might be TRBD1 (6 bases). TRBV5-3 belongs to the ORF category, with a function that is uncertain. The CDR3 has 14 amino acids. Trimming took 0 bases from V and 5 from J, leaving 9 bases between them. The CDR3 sequence: CARSLEDRHQPQHF. In DNA, the CDR3 is TGTGCCAGAAGCTTGGAGGACAGACATCAGCCCCAGCATTTT.